The next 2 T cell receptor beta chains were all read from a single sample in a study of T cells in Graves' hyperthyroidism and ophthalmopathy. Amplified TCR beta CDR3 regions came from RNA transcripts. HTBI primers were the set used in a first-round RT-PCR of the TCR CDR3. A single record per CDR3 protein comes from TCRdb applying MiXCR to the multiplex PCR reads. The sample includes some 600,000 distinct CDR3 sequences, about 14% of them seen just once. Sequencing used blood. Every receptor here comes from a woman between 25 and 40 years old with Graves' hyperthyroidism that later progressed to Graves' ophthalmopathy.

This clonotype was counted many times. This chain joins TRBV5-1 and TRBJ2-7, with 11 bases matching TRBD2. Germline V gives CDR1 SGHRS, CDR2 YFSETQ. The CDR3 is made up of 14 amino acids. V shed 2 bases and J 4 bases; nucleotides not matched to a gene: 2. The CDR3 loop is CASSLLAGEYEQYF. The CDR3 DNA follows: TGCGCCAGCAGCTTACTAGCGGGGGAATACGAGCAGTACTTC. The full variable domain, in which reference TRBV5-1 and TRBJ2-7 provide the parts outside the CDR3, is KAGVTQTPRYLIKTRGQQVTLSCSPISGHRSVSWYQQTPGQGLQFLFEYFSETQRNKGNFPGRFSGRQFSNSRSEMNVSTLELGDSALYLCASSLLAGEYEQYFGPGTRLTVT.

This clonotype was counted many times. This sequence joins TRBV7-6 and TRBJ2-5; D is unresolved. CDR1 is SGHVS and CDR2 is FNYEAQ in the germline V gene. The V and J ends lost 5 bases and 3 bases respectively, with 7 bases between them. CDR3 length equals 12 residues. This chain's CDR3 is CASSNTEETQYF. The CDR3 region has the DNA TGTGCCAGCAGCAATACAGAAGAGACCCAGTACTTC.